This TCR beta chain was retrieved from a study of T cell changes during pregnancy in multiple sclerosis. Sequencing used immunoSEQ multiplex PCR; TCRdb keeps in-frame clones, though not all of them. The data hold about 75,000 clones, with 89% observed a single time. The CDR3 is 13 amino acids. V was clipped by 6 bases and J by 6 bases, with 9 bases between them. The V gene's germline CDR1 is SNHLY and CDR2 FYNNEI. Source: peripheral blood, taken in the first trimester of pregnancy. The sequence derives from a female donor in good health, enrolled as a control in a pregnancy study. J is TRBJ1-6 and V is TRBV2, with D possibly being TRBD1 (6 bases). CDR3 loop: CASRRTANSPLHF. CDR3 in DNA: TGTGCCAGCAGACGGACAGCTAATTCACCCCTCCACTTT.